Following are 21 T cell receptor beta chains from one sample sequenced in a study of cytomegalovirus exposure and HLA in healthy donors. Use of 60 Vbeta and 13 Jbeta primers characterized the PCR. Some clones are missing from TCRdb's copy, which holds only in-frame ones; the method was immunoSEQ multiplex PCR. The sample consists of approximately 160,000 clones, roughly three quarters of them appearing once. Sequencing was carried out using PBMCs. Every receptor here comes from a woman between 35 and 50 years old in good health and CMV-seropositive.

This clone showed up just a few times. V is TRBV5-1 and J is TRBJ1-3, with TRBD1 matching over 9 bases. V shed 4 bases, J shed 4 bases, and the junction held 6 bases outside the gene matches. From germline, CDR1 is SGHRS and CDR2 YFSETQ. The CDR3 has 15 amino acids. This CDR3 reads CASSPTGGRGNTIYF. CDR3 nucleotide sequence: TGCGCCAGCAGCCCAACAGGGGGCCGAGGAAACACCATATATTTT. The entire variable domain, with the rest obtained from reference TRBV5-1 and TRBJ1-3, is as follows: KAGVTQTPRYLIKTRGQQVTLSCSPISGHRSVSWYQQTPGQGLQFLFEYFSETQRNKGNFPGRFSGRQFSNSRSEMNVSTLELGDSALYLCASSPTGGRGNTIYFGEGSWLTVV.

This clone has more than one count but fewer than ten. V gene TRBV11-2 combines with J gene TRBJ1-2; D is undetermined. Deletions cut 1 base from V and 7 bases from J, with 4 bases between. CDR1 SGHAT and CDR2 FQNNGV come from the germline V gene. The CDR3 has 11 residues. The CDR3 DNA reads TGTGCCAGCAGCTTAGCTACTGGCTACACCTTC. This sequence encodes CASSLATGYTF.

V gene TRBV25-1 combines with J gene TRBJ2-1, with 7 bases that match TRBD1. This CDR3 is 13 amino acids long. Germline V gives CDR1 MGHDK, CDR2 SYGVNS. The J segment lost 4 bases and the V segment lost 8 bases, leaving 5 bases of the junction unmatched. CDR3 protein: CASGTENYNEQFF. In DNA form, the CDR3 reads TGTGCCAGCGGGACAGAAAATTACAATGAGCAGTTCTTC.

J is TRBJ1-2 and V is TRBV18, with 7 bases aligning to TRBD1. V gave up 1 base and J gave up 7 bases; unmatched junction bases: 15. The CDR3 is made up of 17 amino acids. Germline V gene sequence: CDR1 KGHSH, CDR2 LQKENI. CDR3 nucleotides: TGTGCCAGCTCACCACTGTCGTCAGGGGGGCTGTGGTTTGGCTACACCTTC. Translation: CASSPLSSGGLWFGYTF.

The rearrangement links TRBV28 to TRBJ1-1, with D unclear. The germline V gene has CDR1 MDHEN and CDR2 SYDVKM. V gave up 6 bases and J gave up 0 bases, with 5 bases separating them. The CDR3 length is 12 residues. The CDR3 is CASRELNTEAFF. DNA of the CDR3: TGTGCCAGCAGGGAGCTGAACACTGAAGCTTTCTTT.

V is TRBV7-9 and J is TRBJ2-2, with TRBD1 matching 9 bases. The CDR3 is 15 residues long. Trimming took 5 bases from V and 5 from J; bases not matched to a gene: 6. Germline CDR1 reads SEHNR; CDR2 reads FQNEAQ (reference sequence). CDR3 sequence (DNA): TGTGCCAGCAGCCCCGGGGACAGGGATACCGGGGAGCTGTTTTTT. Protein product: CASSPGDRDTGELFF.

As concerns this clone: The junction and the germline gene differ at one end; a read error may be behind it. The chain couples TRBV30 to TRBJ2-4; weak D call: TRBD1 (6 bases). The germline CDR1 and CDR2 sequences are GTSNPN and SVGIG (reference sequence). This CDR3 is 15 amino acids long. CDR3 nucleotides: TGTGCCTGGAGTGTACAGACAGGAACCAAAAACAGTCAGTACTTC. Translated: CAWSVQTGTKNSQYF.

The chain carries TRBV6-1 and TRBJ1-5; the match to TRBD1 covers 9 bases. Germline V CDR1 and CDR2: MNHNS, SASEGT. The V and J ends lost 6 bases and 7 bases, in that order; junction bases with no gene match: 7. The CDR3 loop spans 14 amino acids. As DNA, the CDR3 is TGTGCCAGCAGCGGGACAGGGAGACGACAGCCCCAGCATTTT. Protein: CASSGTGRRQPQHF.

The J gene is TRBJ2-2, the V gene TRBV6-1; D perhaps matches TRBD1 (5 bases). Germline CDR1 and CDR2: MNHNS and SASEGT. Trimming removed 2 bases from V and 5 bases from J, with 9 bases in between. The length of the CDR3 is 14 residues. The CDR3 region has the DNA TGTGCCAGCAGTGAACAGGGTAGAACCGGGGAGCTGTTTTTT. Translation: CASSEQGRTGELFF.

The chain has TRBV5-1 and TRBJ1-1; 7 nucleotides match TRBD1. Looked up from germline, CDR1 is SGHRS and CDR2 is YFSETQ. CDR3 length: 15 residues. V shed 4 bases and J 2 bases; nucleotides not matched to a gene: 8. The CDR3 bases are TGCGCCAGCAGCACCACGGACAGGTTAAACACTGAAGCTTTCTTT. This codes for CASSTTDRLNTEAFF.

The chain combines TRBV18 with TRBJ1-3; 8 nucleotides line up with TRBD1. This CDR3 is built from 17 residues. Germline CDR1 and CDR2: KGHSH and LQKENI. Trimming took 3 bases from V and 4 from J; bases not matched to a gene: 11. The CDR3 spells CASSPEEQGVAGNTIYF. CDR3 bases: TGTGCCAGCTCACCGGAGGAACAGGGGGTAGCGGGAAACACCATATATTTT.

As DNA, the CDR3 is TGTGCCAGCAAAACCTACGACAGGGGGGCTGGAAACACCATATATTTT. Translated, it gives CASKTYDRGAGNTIYF. V usage is TRBV28 and J usage is TRBJ1-3; 9 nucleotides match TRBD1. The CDR3 has 16 residues. Germline V gene data show CDR1 as MDHEN and CDR2 as SYDVKM. After removal of 7 bases from V and 2 bases from J, the junction contained 9 bases not matched to a gene.

The chain recombines TRBV30 with TRBJ1-1; 12 positions agree with TRBD1. Germline V gene lookup returns CDR1 GTSNPN and CDR2 SVGIG (reference sequence). There are 17 residues in the CDR3. V gave up 0 bases and J gave up 7 bases; unmatched junction bases: 12. Written as DNA, the CDR3 is TGTGCCTGGAGTGTAGGTTCGTTGGGACAGGGGGCCGGTGAAGCTTTCTTT. Its translation: CAWSVGSLGQGAGEAFF.

This chain links TRBV9 with TRBJ1-2; 7 bases agree with TRBD1. The CDR3 has 13 residues. Germline-derived CDR1 and CDR2 are SGDLS and YYNGEE. V lost 6 bases and J lost 8; bases outside the gene matches: 10. CDR3 DNA sequence: TGTGCCAGCACCCCCCCAGGGACAGTAGGCTACACCTTC. Its translation is CASTPPGTVGYTF. Using reference TRBV9 and TRBJ1-2 for the parts outside the CDR3, the full variable domain is DSGVTQTPKHLITATGQRVTLRCSPRSGDLSVYWYQQSLDQGLQFLIQYYNGEERAKGNILERFSAQQFPDLHSELNLSSLELGDSALYFCASTPPGTVGYTFGSGTRLTVV.

The V and J genes are TRBV2 and TRBJ1-2; D possibly corresponds to TRBD1 (6 bases). The CDR3 totals 13 residues. V was shortened by 7 bases and J by 7 bases, with 16 bases between the two germline ends. Germline V CDR1 and CDR2: SNHLY, FYNNEI. CDR3 residues: CASNPTGSRGYTF. In DNA form, the CDR3 reads TGTGCCAGCAATCCGACAGGATCTCGTGGCTACACCTTC. Variable domain in full (rest from reference TRBV2 and TRBJ1-2): EPEVTQTPSHQVTQMGQEVILRCVPISNHLYFYWYRQILGQKVEFLVSFYNNEISEKSEIFDDQFSVERPDGSNFTLKIRSTKLEDSAMYFCASNPTGSRGYTFGSGTRLTVV.

The chain joins TRBV27 to TRBJ2-2; weak D call: TRBD1 (6 bases). Trimming left V 8 bases short and J 7 bases short, with 17 bases between. The CDR3 extends over 14 amino acids. CDR1 and CDR2 (germline): MNHEY, SMNVEV (reference sequence). CDR3 nucleotide sequence: TGTGCCAGCCGCAGGGACACAGACAGCGGGGAGCTGTTTTTT. Protein product: CASRRDTDSGELFF.

The sample holds a few counts of this clone. This chain links TRBV30 with TRBJ1-6, with 10 bases that match TRBD1. This CDR3 is 12 amino acids long. Trimming at V came to 8 bases and at J to 7 bases, leaving 2 bases not matched to a gene. The germline CDR1 and CDR2 sequences are GTSNPN and SVGIG (reference sequence). CDR3 bases: TGTGCCGTGACAGGGGGCAATTCACCCCTCCACTTT. Residues: CAVTGGNSPLHF. The complete variable domain, with remaining parts taken from reference TRBV30 and TRBJ1-6, reads SQTIHQWPATLVQPVGSPLSLECTVEGTSNPNLYWYRQAAGRGLQLLFYSVGIGQISSEVPQNLSASRPQDRQFILSSKKLLLSDSGFYLCAVTGGNSPLHFGNGTRLTVT.

The V call is TRBV18, the J call TRBJ1-1, with unresolved D. Germline V CDR1 and CDR2: KGHSH, LQKENI. Trimming stripped 1 base from V and 1 base from J, with 10 bases between. The CDR3 is made up of 15 amino acids. CDR3 sequence: CASSPRRSQNTEAFF. The CDR3, as DNA: TGTGCCAGCTCACCACGGCGGAGTCAGAACACTGAAGCTTTCTTT. Combining the CDR3 with reference TRBV18 and TRBJ1-1 gives the whole variable domain NAGVMQNPRHLVRRRGQEARLRCSPMKGHSHVYWYRQLPEEGLKFMVYLQKENIIDESGMPKERFSAEFPKEGPSILRIQQVVRGDSAAYFCASSPRRSQNTEAFFGQGTRLTVV.

The sample holds a few counts of this clone. The chain recombines TRBV5-1 with TRBJ2-1, with D unresolved. Trimming removed 6 bases at V and 3 bases at J, with 13 bases between. Germline CDR1 and CDR2: SGHRS and YFSETQ. The CDR3 totals 14 residues. The CDR3 bases are TGCGCCAGCAATCTGGCAGCGCTCTACAATGAGCAGTTCTTC. Translation: CASNLAALYNEQFF.

This sequence joins TRBV4-1 and TRBJ1-1; 10 bases agree with TRBD1. Germline-derived CDR1 and CDR2 are MGHRA and YSYEKL. V lost 1 base to trimming and J lost 4 bases; unmatched junction nucleotides: 6. The CDR3 is made up of 16 amino acids. The CDR3 DNA is TGCGCCAGCAGCCAAGTAGCCGGGACAGGGGTCACTGAAGCTTTCTTT. Amino acid sequence: CASSQVAGTGVTEAFF.

V usage is TRBV28 and J usage is TRBJ2-1, with 7 bases identical to TRBD1. Germline loops: CDR1 MDHEN, CDR2 SYDVKM. V gave up 11 bases and J gave up 4 bases; unmatched junction bases: 11. This CDR3 contains 14 residues. The CDR3 here is CAGSAPGQYNEQFF. The CDR3 DNA reads TGTGCCGGGTCCGCTCCGGGACAGTACAATGAGCAGTTCTTC.